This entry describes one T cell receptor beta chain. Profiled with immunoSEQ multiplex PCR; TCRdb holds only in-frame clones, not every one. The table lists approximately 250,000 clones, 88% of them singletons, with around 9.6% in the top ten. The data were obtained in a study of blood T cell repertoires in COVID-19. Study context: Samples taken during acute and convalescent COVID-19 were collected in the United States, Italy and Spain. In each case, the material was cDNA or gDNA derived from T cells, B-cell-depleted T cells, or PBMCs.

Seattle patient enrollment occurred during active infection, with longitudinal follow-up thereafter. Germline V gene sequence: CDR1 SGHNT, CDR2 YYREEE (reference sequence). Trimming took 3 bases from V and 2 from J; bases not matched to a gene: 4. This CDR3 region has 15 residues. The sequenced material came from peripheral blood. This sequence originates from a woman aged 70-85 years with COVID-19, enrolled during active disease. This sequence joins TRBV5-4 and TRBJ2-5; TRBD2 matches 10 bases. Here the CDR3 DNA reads TGTGCCAGCAGCTCCCGGACTAGCGGACAAGAGACCCAGTACTTC. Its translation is CASSSRTSGQETQYF.